This T cell receptor beta chain was retrieved from a study of T cell responses to AZD1222 COVID-19 vaccine. General study points: Reportedly, nearly half the spike-specific TCRs target unmutated variant regions. Along spike, vaccine-associated CD4 TCRs were found throughout, with dominance at 160-218 and 743-854.

A note on this clone: Its cognate antigen is unknown.

Generated by immunoSEQ multiplex PCR, the TCRdb table keeps only in-frame clones and is missing some. The sample records some 180,000 clones, roughly 88% being singletons. Germline assignment: CDR1 SEHNR and CDR2 FQNEAQ (reference sequence). With 1 base removed from V and 0 bases from J, the gap between germline ends came to 5 bases. The CDR3 totals 14 residues. The material was peripheral blood, obtained on day 0 of AZD1222 vaccination. This clonotype was obtained from an adult in good health. The V and J genes are TRBV7-9 and TRBJ2-3; no definite D call. The CDR3 spells CASSLVLSTDTQYF. The DNA of the CDR3 is TGTGCCAGCAGCTTAGTACTAAGCACAGATACGCAGTATTTT.